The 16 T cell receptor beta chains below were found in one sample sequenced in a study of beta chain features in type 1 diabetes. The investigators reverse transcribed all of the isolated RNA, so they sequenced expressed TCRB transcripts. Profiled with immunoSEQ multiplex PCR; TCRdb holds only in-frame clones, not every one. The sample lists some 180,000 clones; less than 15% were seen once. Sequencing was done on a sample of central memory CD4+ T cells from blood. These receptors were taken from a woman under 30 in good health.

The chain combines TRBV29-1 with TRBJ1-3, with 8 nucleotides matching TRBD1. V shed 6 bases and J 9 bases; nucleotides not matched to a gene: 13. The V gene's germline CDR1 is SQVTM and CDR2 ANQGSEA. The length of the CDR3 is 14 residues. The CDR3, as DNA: TGCAGCGTACATGGGACAGGAGAAGGGAGCACCATATATTTT. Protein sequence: CSVHGTGEGSTIYF.

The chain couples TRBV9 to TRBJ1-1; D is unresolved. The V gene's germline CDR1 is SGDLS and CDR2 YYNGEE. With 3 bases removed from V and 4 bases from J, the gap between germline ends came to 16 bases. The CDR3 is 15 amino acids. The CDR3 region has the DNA TGTGCCAGCAGCGCACTAGGCGGCCTGGGCACTGAAGCTTTCTTT. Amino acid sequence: CASSALGGLGTEAFF.

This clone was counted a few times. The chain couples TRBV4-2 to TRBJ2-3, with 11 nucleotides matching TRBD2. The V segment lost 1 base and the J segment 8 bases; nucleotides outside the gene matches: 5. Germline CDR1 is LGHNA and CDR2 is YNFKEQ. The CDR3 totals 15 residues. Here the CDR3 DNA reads TGTGCCAGCAGCCAAGTAGGAACTAGCGGGGGTACGCAGTATTTT. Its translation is CASSQVGTSGGTQYF.

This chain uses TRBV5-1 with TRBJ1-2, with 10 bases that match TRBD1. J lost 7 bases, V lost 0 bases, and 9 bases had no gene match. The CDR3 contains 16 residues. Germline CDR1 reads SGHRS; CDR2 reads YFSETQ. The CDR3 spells CASSLAPTGGSFGYTF. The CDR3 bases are TGCGCCAGCAGCTTGGCCCCGACAGGGGGCTCGTTTGGCTACACCTTC.

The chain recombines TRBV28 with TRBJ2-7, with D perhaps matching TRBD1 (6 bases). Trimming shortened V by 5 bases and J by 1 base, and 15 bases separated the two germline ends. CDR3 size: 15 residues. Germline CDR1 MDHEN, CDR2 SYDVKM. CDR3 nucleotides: TGTGCCAGCAGTGGAACAGGGTCGTCATCCTACGAGCAGTACTTC. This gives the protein CASSGTGSSSYEQYF.

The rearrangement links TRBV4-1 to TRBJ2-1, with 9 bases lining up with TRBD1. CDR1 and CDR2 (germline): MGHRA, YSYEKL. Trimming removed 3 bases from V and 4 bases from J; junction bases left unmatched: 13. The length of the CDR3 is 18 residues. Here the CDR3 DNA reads TGCGCCAGCAGCCAGACTAAACAGGGGGCCGCTTCGTACAATGAGCAGTTCTTC. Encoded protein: CASSQTKQGAASYNEQFF.

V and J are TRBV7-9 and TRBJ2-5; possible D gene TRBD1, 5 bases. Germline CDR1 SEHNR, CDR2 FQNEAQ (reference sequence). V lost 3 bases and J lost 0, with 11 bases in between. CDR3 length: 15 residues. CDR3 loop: CASSFVQTDQETQYF. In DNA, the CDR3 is TGTGCCAGCAGCTTCGTACAGACAGACCAAGAGACCCAGTACTTC.

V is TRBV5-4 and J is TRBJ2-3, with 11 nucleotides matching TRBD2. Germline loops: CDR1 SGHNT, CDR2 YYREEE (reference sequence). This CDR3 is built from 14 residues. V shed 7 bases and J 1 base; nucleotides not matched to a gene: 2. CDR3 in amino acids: CASRGLAGTDTQYF. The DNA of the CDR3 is TGTGCCAGCCGGGGACTAGCGGGCACAGATACGCAGTATTTT. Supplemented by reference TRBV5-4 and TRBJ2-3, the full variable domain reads ETGVTQSPTHLIKTRGQQVTLRCSSQSGHNTVSWYQQALGQGPQFIFQYYREEENGRGNFPPRFSGLQFPNYSSELNVNALELDDSALYLCASRGLAGTDTQYFGPGTRLTVL.

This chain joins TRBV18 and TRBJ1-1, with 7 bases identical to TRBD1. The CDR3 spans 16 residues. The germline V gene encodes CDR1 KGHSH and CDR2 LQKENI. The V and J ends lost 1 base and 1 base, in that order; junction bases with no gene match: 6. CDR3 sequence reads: CASSPQGAGTNTEAFF. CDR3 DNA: TGTGCCAGCTCACCACAGGGGGCGGGTACGAACACTGAAGCTTTCTTT.

The CDR3 DNA follows: TGCGCCAGCAGCCATACTTACCAAGAGACCCAGTACTTC. It encodes CASSHTYQETQYF. V gene TRBV4-1 combines with J gene TRBJ2-5; D uncertain. V was cut by 3 bases and J by 0 bases, with 5 bases left in between. This CDR3 spans 13 amino acids. Germline V gene data show CDR1 as MGHRA and CDR2 as YSYEKL.

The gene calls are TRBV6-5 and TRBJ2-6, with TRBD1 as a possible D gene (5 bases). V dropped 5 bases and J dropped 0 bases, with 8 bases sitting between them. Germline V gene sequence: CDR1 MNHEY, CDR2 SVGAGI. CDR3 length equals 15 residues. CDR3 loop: CASSRQLSGANVLTF. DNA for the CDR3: TGTGCCAGCAGTCGACAGCTCTCTGGGGCCAACGTCCTGACTTTC.

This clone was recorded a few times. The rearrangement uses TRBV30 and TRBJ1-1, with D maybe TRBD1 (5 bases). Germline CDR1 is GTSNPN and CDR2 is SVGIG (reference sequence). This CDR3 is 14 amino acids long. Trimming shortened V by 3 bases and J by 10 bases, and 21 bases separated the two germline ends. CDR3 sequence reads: CAWSLQPGTKGAFF. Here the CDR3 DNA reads TGTGCCTGGAGCTTACAACCGGGGACTAAAGGAGCTTTCTTT.

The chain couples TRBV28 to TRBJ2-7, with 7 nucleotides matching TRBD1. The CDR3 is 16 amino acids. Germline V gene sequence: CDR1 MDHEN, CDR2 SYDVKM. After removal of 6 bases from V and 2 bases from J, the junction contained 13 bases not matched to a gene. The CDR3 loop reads CASSRTGTAGAYEQYF. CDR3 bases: TGTGCCAGCAGCCGAACCGGGACAGCTGGGGCCTACGAGCAGTACTTC.

The CDR3 bases are TGCGCCAGCAGAGCGGAGACAGGGCGGACAGATACGCAGTATTTT. This sequence encodes CASRAETGRTDTQYF. This sequence joins TRBV5-1 and TRBJ2-3; 7 bases are a match to TRBD1. With V trimmed by 5 bases and J by 3 bases, 9 bases remained unmatched. The CDR3 has 15 residues. Germline lookup yields CDR1 SGHRS and CDR2 YFSETQ.

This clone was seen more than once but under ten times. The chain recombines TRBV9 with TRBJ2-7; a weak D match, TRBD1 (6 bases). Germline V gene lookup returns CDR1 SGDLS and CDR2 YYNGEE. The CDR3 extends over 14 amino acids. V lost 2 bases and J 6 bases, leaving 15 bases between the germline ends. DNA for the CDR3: TGTGCCAGCAGCGTCATGACAGGTTCCCGCGAGCAGTACTTC. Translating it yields CASSVMTGSREQYF.

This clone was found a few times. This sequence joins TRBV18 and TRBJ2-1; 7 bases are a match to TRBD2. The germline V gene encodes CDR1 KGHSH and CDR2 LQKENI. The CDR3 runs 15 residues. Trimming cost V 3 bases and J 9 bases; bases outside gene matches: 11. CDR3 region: CASSPGGTTNSEQFF. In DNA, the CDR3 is TGTGCCAGCTCACCTGGGGGGACTACAAACAGTGAGCAGTTCTTC.